Listed here are 26 T cell receptor beta chains from one sample, sequenced in a study of T cell clonality in common variable immunodeficiency. Only in-frame clones appear in the TCRdb table, and some are missing; sequencing was by immunoSEQ multiplex PCR. The repertoire has about 66,000 clones, none seen only once; the ten largest take 1.5% to 2%. Sequencing was carried out using peripheral blood mononuclear cells. These receptors were obtained from a person between 18 and 75 years old in good health.

This clone was seen repeatedly, ten times or more. With the read ending 3 residues before the CDR3 end, the germline J gene is used to fill in that end. The chain combines TRBV20-1 with TRBJ2-7; 9 bases are a match to TRBD2. The CDR3 is 13 amino acids. Germline V gives CDR1 DFQATT, CDR2 SNEGSKA (reference sequence). Losses at the gene ends were 3 bases for V and 5 bases for J; bases not matched to a gene: 5. The CDR3 bases that were read are TGCAGTGCTAGGCGTAGCGGGAGACACGAG. It yields the protein CSARRSGRHE. The full CDR3 protein is CSARRSGRHEQYF.

This clone was observed many times. Read data end 3 residues before the CDR3 end; the end is taken from the germline J gene. The chain combines TRBV2 with TRBJ2-5; 10 bases align to TRBD1. Trimming cost V 6 bases and J 5 bases; bases outside gene matches: 0. Germline V gene data show CDR1 as SNHLY and CDR2 as FYNNEI. CDR3 length: 12 amino acids. The DNA read from the CDR3 is TGTGCCAGCAGGGACAGGGGGGAGACC. Its translation is CASRDRGET. The CDR3 in full is CASRDRGETQYF.

This clone was seen at least ten times. The read is 3 residues too short to cover the CDR3 end, so that end is filled in from the germline J gene. The chain couples TRBV23-1 to TRBJ2-7; tentatively, D is TRBD1 (5 bases). TRBV23-1 is sorted into the ORF group, with uncertain function. Trimming removed 5 bases from V and 3 bases from J, with 17 bases in between. The CDR3 consists of 15 residues. The CDR3 sequence: CASSSTGRDHYEQYF. CDR3 DNA (partial): TGCGCCAGCAGTTCTACTGGCAGGGATCACTACGAG.

This clone was recorded many times. The CDR3 goes on 3 residues after the read ends, and that part is filled in from the germline J gene. J is TRBJ2-5 and V is TRBV6-2 or TRBV6-3; TRBD1 aligns across 7 bases. There are 13 residues in the CDR3. Germline V gene data show CDR1 as MNHEY and CDR2 as SVGEGT. V was pared by 6 bases and J by 4 bases, with 5 bases of the junction left unmatched. CDR3 DNA (partial): TGTGCCAGCAGGTCGACAGGGCTAGAGACC. Translated, it gives CASRSTGLET. The full CDR3 sequence reads CASRSTGLETQYF.

This clone was observed at least ten times. CDR3 sequence reads: CASSTRASGYEQYF. The sequenced part of the CDR3 DNA is TGTGCCAGCAGTACCCGGGCTAGCGGTTACGAG. The gene calls are TRBV12-3 or TRBV12-4 and TRBJ2-7; 7 positions match TRBD2. Read sequence stops 3 residues before the CDR3 end, and the germline J gene provides the missing end. V shed 5 bases and J 4 bases; nucleotides not matched to a gene: 8. The CDR3 runs 14 residues.

Ten or more counts support this clone. The CDR3 end is not reached by the read, which stops 3 residues before it; the germline J gene fills it in. The J gene is TRBJ2-1, the V gene TRBV19; TRBD1 aligns across 12 bases. In germline, CDR1 is LNHDA, CDR2 SQIVND (reference sequence). V trimming: 5 bases; J trimming: 7 bases; junction bases outside the gene matches: 6. This CDR3 comprises 15 residues. The covered CDR3 bases are TGTGCCAGTAGTCCGGGGACAGGGGGCAGGAATGAG. Translating gives CASSPGTGGRNE. The full CDR3 protein reads CASSPGTGGRNEQFF.

This clone came up many times. Coverage ceases 3 residues before the CDR3 finishes, and the germline J gene fills in the end. The chain joins TRBV5-1 to TRBJ2-1; TRBD2 might be the D (6 bases). CDR1 and CDR2 (germline): SGHRS, YFSETQ. The CDR3 is made up of 16 amino acids. Trimming shortened V by 3 bases and J by 0 bases, and 13 bases separated the two germline ends. The CDR3 region is CASSSQAGSSYNEQFF. Incomplete CDR3 DNA: TGCGCCAGCAGCTCCCAGGCGGGGAGCTCCTACAATGAG. The entire variable domain, with the rest obtained from reference TRBV5-1 and TRBJ2-1, is as follows: KAGVTQTPRYLIKTRGQQVTLSCSPISGHRSVSWYQQTPGQGLQFLFEYFSETQRNKGNFPGRFSGRQFSNSRSEMNVSTLELGDSALYLCASSSQAGSSYNEQFFGPGTRLTVL.

The table lists this clone with many counts. The observed sequence ends 3 residues before the CDR3 terminus, with the missing tail filled in from the germline J gene. This chain uses TRBV20-1 with TRBJ2-7, with D uncertain. The CDR3 covers 11 residues. Germline V gene sequence: CDR1 DFQATT, CDR2 SNEGSKA (reference sequence). Trimming pared 4 bases from V and 3 bases from J, leaving 7 bases between. CDR3 in amino acids: CSAMFLYEQYF. The covered CDR3 bases are TGCAGTGCTATGTTTCTCTACGAG.

This clone was recorded at least ten times. The sequence runs out 3 residues before the end of the CDR3; the remainder is reconstructed from the germline J gene. The chain combines TRBV4-1 with TRBJ1-2, with a possible D match to TRBD1 (6 bases). Trimming stripped 4 bases from V and 0 bases from J, with 12 bases between. The germline V gene encodes CDR1 MGHRA and CDR2 YSYEKL. The CDR3 contains 15 residues. The part of the CDR3 DNA that was read is TGCGCCAGCAGCCTCCGGGACACAACTAACTATGGC. Translated, it gives CASSLRDTTNYG. The entire CDR3 reads CASSLRDTTNYGYTF.

This clone was found many times. Sequencing ends 3 residues short of the CDR3 end; the germline J gene provides the rest. V is TRBV18 and J is TRBJ2-1, with TRBD1 identical over 10 bases. CDR3 size: 17 residues. CDR1 and CDR2 from the germline V gene are KGHSH and LQKENI. Trimming removed 4 bases from V and 2 bases from J; junction bases left unmatched: 8. The CDR3 loop reads CASSRRIGTGAYNEQFF. Incomplete CDR3 DNA: TGTGCCAGCTCACGACGCATCGGGACAGGGGCCTACAATGAG.

This clone has a count of ten or more. Read coverage stops 3 residues before the CDR3 terminus; the germline J gene supplies the remainder. J is TRBJ2-2 and V is TRBV5-1; 7 nucleotides match TRBD2. The CDR3 sequence is 13 residues long. CDR1 is SGHRS and CDR2 is YFSETQ in the germline V gene. V lost 4 bases and J lost 5; bases outside the gene matches: 2. The CDR3 DNA, read in part, is TGCGCCAGCAGCGCGGGAGCAACCGGGGAG. Translated, it gives CASSAGATGE. The full CDR3 is CASSAGATGELFF.

About this clone: The CDR3 end is not reached by the read, which stops 3 residues before it; the germline J gene fills it in. The rearrangement uses TRBV7-6 and TRBJ1-1; the D is unclear. Germline V gene sequence: CDR1 SGHVS, CDR2 FNYEAQ. The CDR3 spans 16 residues. CDR3 bases read: TGTGCCAGCAGCCCTCTGCGGGAGGGAAGCACCGGGGAG. Translating it yields CASSPLREGSTGE. The full-length CDR3 reads as CASSPLREGSTGEAFF.

At least ten counts were recorded for this clone. The CDR3 end falls 3 residues outside the read, so it is completed with the germline J gene. The V gene is TRBV3-1 (or the pseudogene TRBV3-2), the J gene TRBJ2-7; 11 bases agree with TRBD2. Germline values: CDR1 LGHDT, CDR2 YNNKEL (reference sequence). With 2 bases clipped from V and 1 base from J, the junction kept 4 bases outside the gene matches. The CDR3 extends over 16 amino acids. The CDR3 DNA, read in part, is TGTGCCAGCAGCCAACTGACTAGCGGGATTTCCTACGAG. This codes for CASSQLTSGISYE. The CDR3 as a whole reads CASSQLTSGISYEQYF.

In this sample, this clone turned up many times. The read ends 3 residues early relative to the CDR3; the germline J gene fills the gap. The rearrangement uses TRBV28 and TRBJ1-5, with D hard to call. Looked up from germline, CDR1 is MDHEN and CDR2 is SYDVKM. The CDR3 sequence is 13 residues long. Trimming removed 1 base at V and 7 bases at J, with 8 bases between. CDR3 DNA, as far as it was read: TGTGCCAGCAGTTTATACGGGGAACAGCCC. It translates to CASSLYGEQP. The whole CDR3 region reads CASSLYGEQPQHF.

This clone was counted many times. From the germline J gene comes the end of the CDR3, since the read stops 3 residues before it. V usage is TRBV5-1 and J usage is TRBJ1-2; D is uncertain. Germline CDR1 reads SGHRS; CDR2 reads YFSETQ. Trimming took 5 bases from V and 2 from J, leaving 13 bases between them. This CDR3 comprises 14 residues. The chain's CDR3 is CASRPEGLNYGYTF. Partial CDR3 DNA: TGCGCCAGCAGACCGGAGGGCTTAAACTATGGC.

This clone showed up many times. CDR3 DNA (partial): TGTGCCAGCAGCTTAGGGAGGGTACTTAACTATGGC. Protein: CASSLGRVLNYG. The entire CDR3 protein is CASSLGRVLNYGYTF. The gene calls are TRBV13 and TRBJ1-2; no clear D gene. The read finishes 3 residues shy of the CDR3 end, and the germline J gene is used to complete it. Germline assignment: CDR1 PRHDT and CDR2 FYEKMQ (reference sequence). The CDR3 runs 15 residues. Trimming cost V 0 bases and J 1 base, with 9 bases left between them. Looking up the rest from reference TRBV13 and TRBJ1-2 gives the full variable domain: AAGVIQSPRHLIKEKRETATLKCYPIPRHDTVYWYQQGPGQDPQFLISFYEKMQSDKGSIPDRFSAQQFSDYHSELNMSSLELGDSALYFCASSLGRVLNYGYTFGSGTRLTVV.

This clone was picked up many times. With the read ending 3 residues before the CDR3 end, the germline J gene is used to fill in that end. The chain employs TRBV19 and TRBJ2-3; TRBD2 matches 7 bases. Trimming at V came to 1 base and at J to 6 bases, leaving 10 bases not matched to a gene. Per the germline V gene, CDR1 is LNHDA and CDR2 is SQIVND (reference sequence). The CDR3 consists of 16 residues. The CDR3 sequence: CASSIGGPGGRDTQYF. The covered CDR3 bases are TGTGCCAGTAGTATAGGGGGCCCGGGAGGTCGGGATACG.

The sample holds many counts of this clone. From the germline J gene comes the end of the CDR3, since the read stops 3 residues before it. This sequence joins TRBV12-3 or TRBV12-4 and TRBJ2-7; 7 positions agree with TRBD1. There are 15 residues in the CDR3. The J segment lost 6 bases and the V segment lost 6 bases, leaving 14 bases of the junction unmatched. The chain's CDR3 is CASSRDSAFRGEQYF. The sequenced CDR3 bases are TGTGCCAGCAGCCGGGACAGTGCCTTTCGGGGCGAG.

This clone was picked up many times. The DNA ends 3 residues before the CDR3 does, and the rest of the CDR3 is filled in from the germline J gene. This rearrangement joins TRBV23-1 to TRBJ1-2, with D perhaps matching TRBD1 (5 bases). TRBV23-1 is given ORF status, its function remaining uncertain. The CDR3 is made up of 13 amino acids. V lost 4 bases to trimming and J lost 7 bases, with 13 bases between them. The DNA read from the CDR3 is TGCGCCAGCAGTCCTCAGGGAATGAGTGGC. This translates into CASSPQGMSG. The whole CDR3 reads CASSPQGMSGYTF.

There are many counts of this clone. The DNA ends 3 residues before the CDR3 does, and the rest of the CDR3 is filled in from the germline J gene. J is TRBJ2-7 and V is TRBV4-2, with 9 nucleotides matching TRBD2. The trim removed 1 base at V and 3 bases at J, leaving 4 bases unmatched. This CDR3 is built from 15 residues. Germline V gene data show CDR1 as LGHNA and CDR2 as YNFKEQ. This CDR3 is CASSQASGTSYEQYF. The covered CDR3 bases are TGTGCCAGCAGCCAAGCTAGCGGGACGAGCTACGAG.

This clone has at least ten counts. The CDR3 goes on 3 residues after the read ends, and that part is filled in from the germline J gene. The rearrangement links TRBV18 to TRBJ2-5, with TRBD1 as a possible D gene (6 bases). Germline V gene data show CDR1 as KGHSH and CDR2 as LQKENI. The germline V and J ends were trimmed by 2 bases and 1 base, with 8 bases remaining between them. The CDR3 loop spans 14 amino acids. This CDR3 is CASSPWGRQETQYF. The part of the CDR3 DNA that was read is TGTGCCAGCTCACCATGGGGGCGCCAAGAGACC.

There are many counts of this clone. The observed sequence ends 3 residues before the CDR3 terminus, with the missing tail filled in from the germline J gene. V is TRBV28 and J is TRBJ2-2; D remains ambiguous. Looked up from germline, CDR1 is MDHEN and CDR2 is SYDVKM. Deletions cut 4 bases from V and 10 bases from J, with 22 bases between. CDR3 length equals 16 residues. Here the CDR3 reads CASSYLSRVLREELFF. CDR3 DNA (partial): TGTGCCAGCAGTTACCTAAGCCGGGTCCTCAGAGAGGAG.

Ten or more counts support this clone. The read stops 3 residues short of the end of the CDR3; the missing end is completed from the germline J gene. V is TRBV2 and J is TRBJ2-3, with 14 bases lining up with TRBD2. The J segment lost 4 bases and the V segment lost 6 bases, leaving 3 bases of the junction unmatched. Germline loops: CDR1 SNHLY, CDR2 FYNNEI. The CDR3 has 15 amino acids. CDR3 DNA, as far as it was read: TGTGCCAGCAGAGGACTAGCGGGAGGTTCAGATACG. This encodes CASRGLAGGSDT. The CDR3 in its entirety is CASRGLAGGSDTQYF.

This clone was found many times. The CDR3 end lies 3 residues beyond the end of the read and is filled in from the germline J gene. V gene TRBV5-1 combines with J gene TRBJ2-1; TRBD2 agrees at 8 bases. V trimming: 0 bases; J trimming: 6 bases; junction bases outside the gene matches: 8. From germline, CDR1 is SGHRS and CDR2 YFSETQ. This CDR3 region has 16 residues. This CDR3 reads CASSLEVLAGGNEQFF. The CDR3 bases that were read are TGCGCCAGCAGCTTGGAAGTTCTAGCGGGTGGCAATGAG.

The sample holds many counts of this clone. The read terminates 3 residues before the CDR3 end, so the remaining end is supplied by the germline J gene. The chain joins TRBV5-1 to TRBJ2-7, with 9 nucleotides matching TRBD1. The length of the CDR3 is 14 residues. CDR1 and CDR2 from the germline V gene are SGHRS and YFSETQ. V gave up 7 bases and J gave up 3 bases; unmatched junction bases: 8. The CDR3 is CASRPATGGYEQYF. The CDR3 DNA, read in part, is TGCGCCAGCCGTCCCGCGACAGGGGGCTACGAG.

This clone has ten or more counts. The read falls 3 residues short of the CDR3 end, and the missing part is taken from the germline J gene. The rearrangement links TRBV14 to TRBJ2-7, with 8 bases lining up with TRBD1. In germline, CDR1 is SGHDN, CDR2 FVKESK. V was clipped by 2 bases and J by 3 bases; unmatched bases: 3. The CDR3 sequence is 14 residues long. The CDR3 is CASSQWGQDYEQYF. The sequenced CDR3 bases are TGTGCCAGCAGCCAATGGGGACAGGACTACGAG.